This T cell receptor (beta chain) emerged from a study of blood T cells in healthy people across ages. Looked up from germline, CDR1 is MNHEY and CDR2 is SMNVEV (reference sequence). This CDR3 contains 15 residues. V lost 3 bases and J lost 4; bases outside the gene matches: 5. Primers used in a second PCR of about 6 to 11 cycles were a sample-barcoded 5' primer and a J-beta primer mix. Each sample provided no less than 3 million CDR3-containing paired-end reads. TCRdb re-analysed the 5' RACE reads in MiXCR, keeping a single row per CDR3 protein. This table holds 600,000 to 800,000 distinct CDR3 sequences, roughly half found once. Healthy individuals of Caucasian origin from Russia, aged about 6 to 100, served as donors. Researchers collected ten milliliters of peripheral blood from every single donor. Per individual sample, total RNA of at least 5.5 micrograms was extracted.

This rearrangement joins TRBV27 to TRBJ2-1, with TRBD2 matching 8 bases. The TCR sequence derives from a woman older than 75 in good health. What was sequenced was blood. The CDR3 loop reads CASSFGSGVYNEQFF. CDR3 DNA: TGTGCCAGCAGTTTCGGTAGCGGGGTTTACAATGAGCAGTTCTTC.